Shown below are 10 T cell receptor beta chains from a single sample sequenced in a study of cytomegalovirus exposure and HLA in healthy donors. Profiled with immunoSEQ multiplex PCR; TCRdb holds only in-frame clones, not every one. The sample includes 180,000 or so clones, about 79% of them seen just once. The sample comprised PBMCs. The receptors derive from a woman between 25 and 40 years old in good health and CMV-seropositive.

Only one count was recorded for this clone. In DNA, the CDR3 is TGTGCCAGCAGCTTACGGGGTTTCGTCGGCTACACCTTC. Protein sequence: CASSLRGFVGYTF. V and J are TRBV11-2 and TRBJ1-2; D not resolved. CDR1 is SGHAT, CDR2 FQNNGV, per germline. The CDR3 is 13 amino acids. V gave up 2 bases and J gave up 8 bases, with 12 bases separating them.

CDR3 residues: CATSREELAPYGYTF. The CDR3 nucleotides are TGTGCCACCAGCAGAGAAGAATTAGCTCCCTATGGCTACACCTTC. V is TRBV15 and J is TRBJ1-2, with D uncertain. The germline V gene has CDR1 LNHNV and CDR2 YYDKDF (reference sequence). The CDR3 loop spans 15 amino acids. Deletions cut 0 bases from V and 4 bases from J, with 12 bases between.

This chain uses TRBV6-1 with TRBJ2-7; D perhaps matches TRBD1 (5 bases). The ends were cut back, 6 bases at V and 0 bases at J, with 12 bases in the middle. There are 14 residues in the CDR3. Germline CDR1 MNHNS, CDR2 SASEGT. The CDR3 here is CASRQARNSYEQYF. The CDR3 DNA reads TGTGCCAGCAGACAGGCCAGAAACTCCTACGAGCAGTACTTC.

The chain couples TRBV15 to TRBJ1-2, with 7 bases matching TRBD1. CDR3 length: 13 residues. V was pared by 9 bases and J by 7 bases, with 11 bases of the junction left unmatched. Germline V gene sequence: CDR1 LNHNV, CDR2 YYDKDF (reference sequence). CDR3 protein: CATRQGPRGGYTF. For the CDR3, the DNA is TGTGCCACTAGACAGGGCCCGAGGGGTGGCTACACCTTC.

This chain links TRBV6-1 with TRBJ2-7, with D possibly matching TRBD1 (6 bases). V dropped 5 bases and J dropped 4 bases, with 15 bases sitting between them. The germline V gene has CDR1 MNHNS and CDR2 SASEGT. CDR3 length: 14 amino acids. CDR3 in amino acids: CASSSGQLVYEQYF. CDR3 DNA sequence: TGTGCCAGCAGTTCGGGACAATTGGTTTACGAGCAGTACTTC.

This clone was seen a handful of times. The J gene is TRBJ1-1, the V gene TRBV4-1, with TRBD1 matching 8 bases. Per germline, CDR1 MGHRA and CDR2 YSYEKL. V lost 6 bases, J lost 3 bases, and 6 bases stayed unmatched. The CDR3 contains 14 residues. The CDR3 nucleotides are TGCGCCAGCAGTCGTCAACAGGGGGACACTGAAGCTTTCTTT. Amino acid sequence: CASSRQQGDTEAFF.

This chain connects TRBV29-1 to TRBJ2-1, with TRBD1 matching 8 bases. The length of the CDR3 is 14 residues. Germline CDR1 and CDR2: SQVTM and ANQGSEA. The J segment lost 4 bases and the V segment lost 3 bases, leaving 5 bases of the junction unmatched. CDR3 sequence (DNA): TGCAGCGTTGACCGGGACAGGAGTTACAATGAGCAGTTCTTC. Protein product: CSVDRDRSYNEQFF.

The chain joins TRBV5-1 to TRBJ1-1, with unresolved D. The CDR3 is 17 amino acids. Germline CDR1 reads SGHRS; CDR2 reads YFSETQ. V was trimmed by 0 bases and J by 0 bases, leaving 15 bases between them. CDR3 region: CASSLGRPSGLNTEAFF. CDR3 bases: TGCGCCAGCAGCTTGGGACGGCCCTCGGGGTTGAACACTGAAGCTTTCTTT. Full variable domain (outside the CDR3, taken from reference TRBV5-1 and TRBJ1-1): KAGVTQTPRYLIKTRGQQVTLSCSPISGHRSVSWYQQTPGQGLQFLFEYFSETQRNKGNFPGRFSGRQFSNSRSEMNVSTLELGDSALYLCASSLGRPSGLNTEAFFGQGTRLTVV.

J is TRBJ2-5 and V is TRBV7-9, with TRBD2 matching 13 bases. Germline trimming cut 5 bases from V and 2 bases from J; bases unmatched to any gene: 8. Germline V CDR1 and CDR2: SEHNR, FQNEAQ (reference sequence). The length of the CDR3 is 17 residues. CDR3 bases: TGTGCCAGCAGCCAACTAGCGGGAGGGCCGGGGCAAGAGACCCAGTACTTC. It translates to CASSQLAGGPGQETQYF. Full variable domain (rest looked up from reference TRBV7-9 and TRBJ2-5): DTGVSQNPRHKITKRGQNVTFRCDPISEHNRLYWYRQTLGQGPEFLTYFQNEAQLEKSRLLSDRFSAERPKGSFSTLEIQRTEQGDSAMYLCASSQLAGGPGQETQYFGPGTRLLVL.

The chain joins TRBV11-2 to TRBJ2-7; 8 nucleotides agree with TRBD2. The junction had 7 bases not matched to a gene; V was cut back by 4 bases and J by 2 bases. The CDR3 runs to 15 residues. Germline V gene data show CDR1 as SGHAT and CDR2 as FQNNGV. CDR3 in amino acids: CASSSTAGGTYEQYF. The CDR3 DNA sequence: TGTGCCAGCAGCTCTACGGCGGGGGGCACCTACGAGCAGTACTTC.